These 6 T cell receptor beta chains were sequenced from one sample in a study of patients and donors after allogeneic stem cell transplantation. One entry per CDR3 protein results from TCRdb running MiXCR on the RT-PCR reads. The sample records hundreds of thousands of distinct CDR3 sequences, 16% being singletons. The specimen sequenced was blood, either unsorted or a sorted T cell fraction (not recorded which). The receptors were sampled from a human donor who was either an allogeneic HSCT recipient or a stem cell or donor lymphocyte infusion donor (not recorded which). It is not recorded whose cells these are; they may come from a transplant donor.

This clonotype was observed a handful of times. The V call is TRBV5-1, the J call TRBJ2-4; possibly TRBD1 or TRBD2 for D (7 bases each). Trimming took off 4 bases at V and 5 bases at J, with 16 bases between the two ends. Per germline, CDR1 SGHRS and CDR2 YFSETQ. There are 15 residues in the CDR3. The CDR3 here is CASSPPGGVQNIQYF. The CDR3 region has the DNA TGCGCCAGCAGCCCACCAGGGGGGGTGCAAAACATTCAGTACTTC.

CDR3 loop: CATSSEGMGYNEQFF. In DNA, the CDR3 is TGTGCCACCAGTTCGGAGGGGATGGGATACAATGAGCAGTTCTTC. V usage is TRBV24-1 and J usage is TRBJ2-1; D might be TRBD2 (6 bases). This CDR3 has 15 residues. V shed 6 bases and J shed 4 bases, with 15 bases lying between them. CDR1 is KGHDR, CDR2 SFDVKD, per germline.

The gene calls are TRBV5-1 and TRBJ2-2; D is perhaps TRBD2 (6 bases). V was pared by 3 bases and J by 2 bases, with 11 bases between. This CDR3 spans 15 amino acids. The germline V gene encodes CDR1 SGHRS and CDR2 YFSETQ. The CDR3 DNA reads TGCGCCAGCAGCTCAACGGGGGTAAACACCGGGGAGCTGTTTTTT. Protein: CASSSTGVNTGELFF.

This clonotype appeared many times. V usage is TRBV20-1 and J usage is TRBJ2-3, with 8 bases identical to TRBD1. The germline V gene encodes CDR1 DFQATT and CDR2 SNEGSKA (reference sequence). The ends lost 5 bases at V and 4 bases at J; junction bases unmatched: 2. The CDR3 has 12 residues. CDR3 nucleotides: TGCAGTGCTGAGACAGGGGCAGATACGCAGTATTTT. This translates into CSAETGADTQYF.

This clonotype was counted ten times or more. The chain couples TRBV15 to TRBJ1-5; D remains unclear. The CDR3 is 12 amino acids. Germline V gene lookup returns CDR1 LNHNV and CDR2 YYDKDF (reference sequence). Trimming stripped 0 bases from V and 7 bases from J, with 4 bases between. The CDR3 DNA follows: TGTGCCACCAGCAGAGATCAACAGCCCCAGCATTTT. Translating gives CATSRDQQPQHF.

This clonotype was counted only a few times. The chain employs TRBV11-1 and TRBJ2-5, with TRBD1 matching 7 bases. CDR1 is SGHAT, CDR2 FQDESV, per germline (reference sequence). The CDR3 totals 18 residues. Unmatched junction bases numbered 19, after V lost 7 bases and J lost 2 bases. The CDR3 sequence is CASTETWTGHSSQETQYF. CDR3 DNA sequence: TGTGCCAGCACCGAGACGTGGACAGGCCACTCCTCGCAAGAGACCCAGTACTTC.